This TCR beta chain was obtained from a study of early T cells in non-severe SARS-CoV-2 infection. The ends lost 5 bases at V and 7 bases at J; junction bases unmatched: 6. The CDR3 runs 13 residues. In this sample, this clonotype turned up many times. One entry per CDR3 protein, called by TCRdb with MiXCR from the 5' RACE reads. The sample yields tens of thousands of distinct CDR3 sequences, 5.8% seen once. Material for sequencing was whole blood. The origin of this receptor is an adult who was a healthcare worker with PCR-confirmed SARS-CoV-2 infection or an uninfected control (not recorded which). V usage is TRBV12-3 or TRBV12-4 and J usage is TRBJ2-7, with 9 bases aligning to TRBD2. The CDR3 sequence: CASSRRLAEEQYF. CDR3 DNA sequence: TGTGCCAGCAGTCGAAGACTAGCGGAAGAGCAGTACTTC.